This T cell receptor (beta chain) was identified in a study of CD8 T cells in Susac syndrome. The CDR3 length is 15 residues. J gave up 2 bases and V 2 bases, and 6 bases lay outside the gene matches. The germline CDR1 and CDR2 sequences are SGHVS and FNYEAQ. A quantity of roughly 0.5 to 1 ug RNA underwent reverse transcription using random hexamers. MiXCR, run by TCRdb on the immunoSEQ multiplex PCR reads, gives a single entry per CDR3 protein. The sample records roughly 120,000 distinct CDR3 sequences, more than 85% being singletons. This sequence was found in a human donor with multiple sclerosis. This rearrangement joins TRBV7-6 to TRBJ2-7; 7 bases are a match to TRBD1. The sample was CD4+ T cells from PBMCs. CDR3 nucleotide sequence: TGTGCCAGCAGCTTATCGCTGGACAGGACCTACGAGCAGTACTTC. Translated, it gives CASSLSLDRTYEQYF.